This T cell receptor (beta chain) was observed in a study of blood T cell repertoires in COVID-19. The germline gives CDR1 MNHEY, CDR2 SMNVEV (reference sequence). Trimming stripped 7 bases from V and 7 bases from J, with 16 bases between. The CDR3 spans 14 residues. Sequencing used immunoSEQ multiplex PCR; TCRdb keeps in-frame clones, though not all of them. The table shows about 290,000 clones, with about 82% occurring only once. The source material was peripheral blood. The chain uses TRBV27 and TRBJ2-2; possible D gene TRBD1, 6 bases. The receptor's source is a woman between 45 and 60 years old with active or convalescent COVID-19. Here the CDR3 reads CASTSLGRGGELFF. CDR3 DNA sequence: TGTGCCAGCACCTCTTTAGGCAGGGGCGGGGAGCTGTTTTTT.